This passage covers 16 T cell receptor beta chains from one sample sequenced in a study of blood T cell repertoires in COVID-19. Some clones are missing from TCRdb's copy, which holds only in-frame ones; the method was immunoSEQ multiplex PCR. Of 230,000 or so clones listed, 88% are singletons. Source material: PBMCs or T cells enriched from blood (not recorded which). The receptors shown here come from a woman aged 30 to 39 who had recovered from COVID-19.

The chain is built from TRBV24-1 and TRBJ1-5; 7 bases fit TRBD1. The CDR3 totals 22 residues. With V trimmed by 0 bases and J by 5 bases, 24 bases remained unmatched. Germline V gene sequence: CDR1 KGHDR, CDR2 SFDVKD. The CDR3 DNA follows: TGTGCCACCAGTGATTTGGGGTCCTTAGTCCATGGACAGGTTCGATTCGATCAGCCCCAGCATTTT. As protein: CATSDLGSLVHGQVRFDQPQHF.

In DNA, the CDR3 is TGCGCCAGCAGCGGGGTCTGGAACAGGGGACGGAATGAGCAGTTCTTC. It translates to CASSGVWNRGRNEQFF. V usage is TRBV5-1 and J usage is TRBJ2-1, with TRBD1 matching 7 bases. CDR3 length: 16 residues. Unmatched junction bases numbered 14, after V lost 4 bases and J lost 7 bases. From germline, CDR1 is SGHRS and CDR2 YFSETQ.

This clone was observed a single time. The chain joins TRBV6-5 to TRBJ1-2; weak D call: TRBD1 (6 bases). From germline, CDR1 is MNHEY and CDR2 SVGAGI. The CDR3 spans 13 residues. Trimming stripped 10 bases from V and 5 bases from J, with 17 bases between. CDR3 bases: TGTGCCATCGAACCGGACAGTTCGTATGGCTACACCTTC. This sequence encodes CAIEPDSSYGYTF.

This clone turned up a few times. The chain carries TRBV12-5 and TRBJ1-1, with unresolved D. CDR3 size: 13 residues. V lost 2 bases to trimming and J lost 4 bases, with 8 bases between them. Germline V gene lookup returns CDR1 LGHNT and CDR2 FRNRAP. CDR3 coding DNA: TGTGCTAGTGGTTTGTATTCGGGCACTGAAGCTTTCTTT. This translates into CASGLYSGTEAFF.

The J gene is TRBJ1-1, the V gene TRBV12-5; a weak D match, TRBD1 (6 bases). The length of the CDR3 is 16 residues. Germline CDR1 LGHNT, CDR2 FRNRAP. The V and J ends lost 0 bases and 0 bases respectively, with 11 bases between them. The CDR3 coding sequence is TGTGCTAGTGGTTTGGTACAGGGTGGCATGAACACTGAAGCTTTCTTT. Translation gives CASGLVQGGMNTEAFF.

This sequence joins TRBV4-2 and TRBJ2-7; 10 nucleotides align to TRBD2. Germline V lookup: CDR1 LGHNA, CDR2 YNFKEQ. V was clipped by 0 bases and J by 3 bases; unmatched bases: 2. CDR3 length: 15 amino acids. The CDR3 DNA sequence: TGTGCCAGCAGCCAAGAGTCTAGCGGGGGCTACGAGCAGTACTTC. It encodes CASSQESSGGYEQYF.

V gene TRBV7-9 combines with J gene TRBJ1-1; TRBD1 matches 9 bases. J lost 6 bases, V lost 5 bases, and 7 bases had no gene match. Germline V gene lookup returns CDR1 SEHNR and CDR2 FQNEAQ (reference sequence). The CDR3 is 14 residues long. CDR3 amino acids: CASSLLRDRAEAFF. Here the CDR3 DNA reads TGTGCCAGCAGCCTGCTGAGGGACAGGGCTGAAGCTTTCTTT.

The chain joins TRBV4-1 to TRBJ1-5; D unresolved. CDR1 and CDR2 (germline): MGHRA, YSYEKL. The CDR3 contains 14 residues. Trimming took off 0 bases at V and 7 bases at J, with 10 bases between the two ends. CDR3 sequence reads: CASSQERGRQPQHF. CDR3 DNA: TGCGCCAGCAGCCAAGAAAGAGGGAGGCAGCCCCAGCATTTT.

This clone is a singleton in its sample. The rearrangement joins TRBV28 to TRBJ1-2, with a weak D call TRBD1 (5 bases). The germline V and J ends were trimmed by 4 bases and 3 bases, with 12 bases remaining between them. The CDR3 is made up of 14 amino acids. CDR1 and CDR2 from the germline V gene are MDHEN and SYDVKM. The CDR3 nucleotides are TGTGCCAGCAGTTCCTATACAGGCTACTATGGCTACACCTTC. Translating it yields CASSSYTGYYGYTF.

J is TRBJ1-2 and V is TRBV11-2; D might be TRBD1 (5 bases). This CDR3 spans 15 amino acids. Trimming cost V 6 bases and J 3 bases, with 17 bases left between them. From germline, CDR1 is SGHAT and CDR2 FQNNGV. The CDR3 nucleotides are TGTGCCAGCAGGCAAATCCAGGGCCCCTACTATGGCTACACCTTC. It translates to CASRQIQGPYYGYTF.

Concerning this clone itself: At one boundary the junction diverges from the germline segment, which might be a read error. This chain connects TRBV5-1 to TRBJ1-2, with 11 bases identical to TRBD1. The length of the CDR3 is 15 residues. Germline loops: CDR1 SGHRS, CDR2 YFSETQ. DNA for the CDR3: TGCACCAGCAGCTTGGGACAGGGGGCTAACTATGGCTACACCTTC. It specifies CTSSLGQGANYGYTF.

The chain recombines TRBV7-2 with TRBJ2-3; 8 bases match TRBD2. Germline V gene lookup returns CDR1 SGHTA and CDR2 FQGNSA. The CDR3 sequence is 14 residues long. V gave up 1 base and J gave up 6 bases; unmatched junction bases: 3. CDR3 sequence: CASSLGLAGDTQYF. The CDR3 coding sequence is TGTGCCAGCAGCTTAGGGCTAGCGGGTGATACGCAGTATTTT.

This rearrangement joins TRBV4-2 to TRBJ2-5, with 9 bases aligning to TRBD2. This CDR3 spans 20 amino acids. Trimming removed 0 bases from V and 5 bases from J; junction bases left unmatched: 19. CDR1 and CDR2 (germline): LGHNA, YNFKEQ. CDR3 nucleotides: TGTGCCAGCAGCCAAGAGAAAACTTTTGGAGGCGGGGGGGACAGCGAGACCCAGTACTTC. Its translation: CASSQEKTFGGGGDSETQYF.

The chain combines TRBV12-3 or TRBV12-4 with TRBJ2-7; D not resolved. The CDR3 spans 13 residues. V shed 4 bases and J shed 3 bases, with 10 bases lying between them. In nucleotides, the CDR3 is TGTGCCAGCAGTTGGGCGATTGACTACGAGCAGTACTTC. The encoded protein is CASSWAIDYEQYF.

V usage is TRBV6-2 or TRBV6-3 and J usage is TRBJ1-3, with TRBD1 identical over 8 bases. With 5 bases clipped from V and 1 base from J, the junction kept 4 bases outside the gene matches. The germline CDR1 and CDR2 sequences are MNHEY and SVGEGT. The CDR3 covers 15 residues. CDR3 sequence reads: CASSPRGRSGNTIYF. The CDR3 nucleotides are TGTGCCAGCAGTCCCAGGGGGCGATCTGGAAACACCATATATTTT.

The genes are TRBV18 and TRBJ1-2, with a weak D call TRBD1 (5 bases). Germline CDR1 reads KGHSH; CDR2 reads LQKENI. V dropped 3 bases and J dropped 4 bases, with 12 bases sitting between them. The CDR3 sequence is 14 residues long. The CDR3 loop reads CASSPGPNFYGYTF. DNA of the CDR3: TGTGCCAGCTCACCGGGGCCAAATTTCTATGGCTACACCTTC. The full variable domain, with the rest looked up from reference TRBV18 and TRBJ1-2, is NAGVMQNPRHLVRRRGQEARLRCSPMKGHSHVYWYRQLPEEGLKFMVYLQKENIIDESGMPKERFSAEFPKEGPSILRIQQVVRGDSAAYFCASSPGPNFYGYTFGSGTRLTVV.